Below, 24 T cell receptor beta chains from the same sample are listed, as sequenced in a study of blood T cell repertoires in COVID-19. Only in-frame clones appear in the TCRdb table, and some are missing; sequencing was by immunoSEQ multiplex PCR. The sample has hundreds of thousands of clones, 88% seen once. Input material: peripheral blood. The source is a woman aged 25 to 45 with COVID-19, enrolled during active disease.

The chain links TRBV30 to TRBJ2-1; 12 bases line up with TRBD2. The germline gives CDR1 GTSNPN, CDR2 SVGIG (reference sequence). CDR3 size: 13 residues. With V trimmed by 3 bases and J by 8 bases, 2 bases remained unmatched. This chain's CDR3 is CAWRLAGGDEQFF. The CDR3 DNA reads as TGTGCCTGGAGACTAGCGGGAGGCGATGAGCAGTTCTTC.

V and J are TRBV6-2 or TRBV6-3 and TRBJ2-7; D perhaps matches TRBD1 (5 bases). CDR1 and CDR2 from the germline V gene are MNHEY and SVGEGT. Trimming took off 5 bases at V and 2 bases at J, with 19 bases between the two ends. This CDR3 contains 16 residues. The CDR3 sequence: CASSRRQSYDPYEQYF. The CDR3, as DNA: TGTGCCAGCAGTCGACGACAGTCTTACGACCCCTACGAGCAGTACTTC.

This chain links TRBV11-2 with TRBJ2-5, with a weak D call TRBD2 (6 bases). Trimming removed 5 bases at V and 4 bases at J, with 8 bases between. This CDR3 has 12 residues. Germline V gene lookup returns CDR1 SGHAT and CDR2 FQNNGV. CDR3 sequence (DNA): TGTGCCAGCAGCCGGGGAGGAGAGACCCAGTACTTC. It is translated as CASSRGGETQYF.

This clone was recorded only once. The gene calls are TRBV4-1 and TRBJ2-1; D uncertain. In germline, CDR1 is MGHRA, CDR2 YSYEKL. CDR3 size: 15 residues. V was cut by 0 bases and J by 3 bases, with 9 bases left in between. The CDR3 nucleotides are TGCGCCAGCAGCCAAGAAAAAACTATCTACAATGAGCAGTTCTTC. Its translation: CASSQEKTIYNEQFF.

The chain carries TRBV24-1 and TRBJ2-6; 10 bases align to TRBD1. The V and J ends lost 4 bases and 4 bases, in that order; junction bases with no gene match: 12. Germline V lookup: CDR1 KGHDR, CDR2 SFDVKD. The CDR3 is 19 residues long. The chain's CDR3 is CATSDSQDRGTYGANVLTF. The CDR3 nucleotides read TGTGCCACCAGTGACTCCCAGGACAGGGGGACGTACGGGGCCAACGTCCTGACTTTC.

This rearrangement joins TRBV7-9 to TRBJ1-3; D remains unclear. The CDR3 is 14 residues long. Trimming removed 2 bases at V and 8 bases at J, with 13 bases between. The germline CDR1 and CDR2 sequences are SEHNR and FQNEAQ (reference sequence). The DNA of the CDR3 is TGTGCCAGCAGCTTAATAAGAACAGTAGACACCATATATTTT. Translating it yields CASSLIRTVDTIYF.

CDR3 nucleotides: TGCAGTGCTAGTGTAGGGACTAGCGGGGGGAATGAGCAGTTCTTC. Amino acids: CSASVGTSGGNEQFF. The chain couples TRBV20-1 to TRBJ2-1, with 15 positions matching TRBD2. Per germline, CDR1 DFQATT and CDR2 SNEGSKA (reference sequence). With V trimmed by 3 bases and J by 7 bases, 4 bases remained unmatched. This CDR3 is 15 amino acids long.

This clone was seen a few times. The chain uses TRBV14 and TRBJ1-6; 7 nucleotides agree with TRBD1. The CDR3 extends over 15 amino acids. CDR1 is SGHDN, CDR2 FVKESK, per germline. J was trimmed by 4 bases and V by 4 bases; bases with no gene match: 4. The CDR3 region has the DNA TGTGCCAGCAGCCGGGACAGAGGATATAATTCACCCCTCCACTTT. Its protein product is CASSRDRGYNSPLHF.

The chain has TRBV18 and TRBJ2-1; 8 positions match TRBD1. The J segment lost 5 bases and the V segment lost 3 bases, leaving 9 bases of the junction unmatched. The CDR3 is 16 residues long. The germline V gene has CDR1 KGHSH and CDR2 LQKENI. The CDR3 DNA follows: TGTGCCAGCTCACCTTGGACAGGGAGAGGGCACAATGAGCAGTTCTTC. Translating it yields CASSPWTGRGHNEQFF.

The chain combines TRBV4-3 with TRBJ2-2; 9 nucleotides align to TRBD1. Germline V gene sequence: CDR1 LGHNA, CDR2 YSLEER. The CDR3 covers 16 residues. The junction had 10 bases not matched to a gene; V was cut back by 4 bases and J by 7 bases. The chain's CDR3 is CASSRPGQGDGGELFF. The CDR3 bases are TGCGCCAGCAGCCGACCGGGACAGGGAGACGGCGGGGAGCTGTTTTTT.

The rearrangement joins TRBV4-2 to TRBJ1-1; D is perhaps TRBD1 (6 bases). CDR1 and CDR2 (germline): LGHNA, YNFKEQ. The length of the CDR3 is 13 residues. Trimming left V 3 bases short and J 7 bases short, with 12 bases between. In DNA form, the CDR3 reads TGTGCCAGCAGCCACACACAGGGCTATGAAGCTTTCTTT. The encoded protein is CASSHTQGYEAFF.

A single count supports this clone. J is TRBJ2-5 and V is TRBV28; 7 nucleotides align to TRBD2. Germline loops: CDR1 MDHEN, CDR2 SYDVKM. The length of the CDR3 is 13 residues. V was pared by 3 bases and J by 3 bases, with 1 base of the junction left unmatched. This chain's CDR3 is CASSFGTKETQYF. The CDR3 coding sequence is TGTGCCAGCAGTTTTGGGACTAAAGAGACCCAGTACTTC.

This CDR3 reads CASSLRGDTQYF. The DNA of the CDR3 is TGTGCCAGCAGTTTAAGGGGGGATACGCAGTATTTT. The chain carries TRBV28 and TRBJ2-3, with D tentatively TRBD1 (6 bases). V lost 2 bases and J lost 6, with 6 bases in between. Germline lookup yields CDR1 MDHEN and CDR2 SYDVKM. The CDR3 covers 12 residues. Filled out from reference TRBV28 and TRBJ2-3, the complete variable domain reads DVKVTQSSRYLVKRTGEKVFLECVQDMDHENMFWYRQDPGLGLRLIYFSYDVKMKEKGDIPEGYSVSREKKERFSLILESASTNQTSMYLCASSLRGDTQYFGPGTRLTVL.

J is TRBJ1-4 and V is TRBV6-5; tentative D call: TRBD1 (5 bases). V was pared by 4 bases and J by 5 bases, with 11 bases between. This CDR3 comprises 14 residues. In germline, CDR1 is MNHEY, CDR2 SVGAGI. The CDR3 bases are TGTGCCAGCAGTTTCGACAGTTGGAATGAAAAACTGTTTTTT. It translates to CASSFDSWNEKLFF.

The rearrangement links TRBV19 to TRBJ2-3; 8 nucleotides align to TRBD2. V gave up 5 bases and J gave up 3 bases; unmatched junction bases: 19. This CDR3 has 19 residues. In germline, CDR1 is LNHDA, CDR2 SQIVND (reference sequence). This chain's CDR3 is CASSGRSWGLVASTDTQYF. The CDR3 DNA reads TGTGCCAGTAGTGGAAGATCATGGGGACTAGTTGCTAGTACAGATACGCAGTATTTT.

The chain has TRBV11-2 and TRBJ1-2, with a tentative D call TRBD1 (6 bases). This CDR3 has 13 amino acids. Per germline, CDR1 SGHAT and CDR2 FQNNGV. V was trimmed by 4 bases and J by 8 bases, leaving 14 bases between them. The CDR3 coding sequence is TGTGCCAGCAGCTCCCCTGGGGGCAAAGGCTACACCTTC. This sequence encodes CASSSPGGKGYTF.

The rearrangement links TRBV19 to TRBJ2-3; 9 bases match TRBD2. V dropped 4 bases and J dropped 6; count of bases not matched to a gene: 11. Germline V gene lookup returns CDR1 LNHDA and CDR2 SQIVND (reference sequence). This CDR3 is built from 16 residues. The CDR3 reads CASSRSGGSDADTQYF. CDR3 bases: TGTGCCAGTAGTAGAAGCGGGGGGTCGGACGCGGATACGCAGTATTTT.

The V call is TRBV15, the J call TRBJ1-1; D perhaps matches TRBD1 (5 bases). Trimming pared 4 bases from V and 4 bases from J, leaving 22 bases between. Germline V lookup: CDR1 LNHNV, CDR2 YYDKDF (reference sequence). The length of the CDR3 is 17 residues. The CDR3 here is CATSISLWGASSTEAFF. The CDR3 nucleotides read TGTGCCACCAGCATTTCTTTATGGGGCGCGAGTAGCACTGAAGCTTTCTTT.

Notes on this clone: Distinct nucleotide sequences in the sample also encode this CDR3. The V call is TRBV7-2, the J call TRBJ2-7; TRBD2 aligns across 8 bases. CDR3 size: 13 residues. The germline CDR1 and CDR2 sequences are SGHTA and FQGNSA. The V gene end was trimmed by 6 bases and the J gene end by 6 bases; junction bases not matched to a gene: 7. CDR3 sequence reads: CASSLGLASEQYF. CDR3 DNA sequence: TGTGCCAGCAGTCTCGGACTAGCCAGCGAGCAGTACTTC.

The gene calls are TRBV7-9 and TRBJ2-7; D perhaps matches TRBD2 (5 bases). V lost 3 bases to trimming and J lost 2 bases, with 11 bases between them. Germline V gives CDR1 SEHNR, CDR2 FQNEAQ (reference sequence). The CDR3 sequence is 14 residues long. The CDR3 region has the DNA TGTGCCAGCAGCTTCGGAGGAGCTACCTACGAGCAGTACGTC. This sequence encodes CASSFGGATYEQYV.

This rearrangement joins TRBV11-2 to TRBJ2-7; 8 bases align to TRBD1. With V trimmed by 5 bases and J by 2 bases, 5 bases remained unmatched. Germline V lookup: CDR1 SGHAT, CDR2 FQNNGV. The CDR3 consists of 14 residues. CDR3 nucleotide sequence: TGTGCCAGCAGCGCACTGGACAGGGCCTACGAGCAGTACTTC. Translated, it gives CASSALDRAYEQYF.

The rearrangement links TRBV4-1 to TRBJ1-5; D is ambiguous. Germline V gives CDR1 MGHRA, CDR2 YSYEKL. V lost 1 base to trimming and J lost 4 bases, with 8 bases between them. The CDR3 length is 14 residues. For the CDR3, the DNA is TGCGCCAGCAGCCAAGTTGGCGGAAATCAGCCCCAGCATTTT. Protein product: CASSQVGGNQPQHF.

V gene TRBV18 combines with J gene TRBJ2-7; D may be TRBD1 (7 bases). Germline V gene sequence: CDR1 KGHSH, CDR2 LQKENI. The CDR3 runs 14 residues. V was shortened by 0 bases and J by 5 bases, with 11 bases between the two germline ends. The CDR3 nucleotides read TGTGCCAGCTCACCACCGGCAGGGGGGAACGAGCAGTACTTC. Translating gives CASSPPAGGNEQYF.

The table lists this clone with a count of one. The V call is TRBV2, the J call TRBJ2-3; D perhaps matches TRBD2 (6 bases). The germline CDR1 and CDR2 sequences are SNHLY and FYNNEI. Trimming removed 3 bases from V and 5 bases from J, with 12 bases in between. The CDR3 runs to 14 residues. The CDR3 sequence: CASSDGGERDTQYF. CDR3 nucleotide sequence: TGTGCCAGCAGTGACGGCGGGGAAAGAGATACGCAGTATTTT. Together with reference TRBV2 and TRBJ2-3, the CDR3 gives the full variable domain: EPEVTQTPSHQVTQMGQEVILRCVPISNHLYFYWYRQILGQKVEFLVSFYNNEISEKSEIFDDQFSVERPDGSNFTLKIRSTKLEDSAMYFCASSDGGERDTQYFGPGTRLTVL.